These T cell receptor beta chains were read from a single sample in a study of shared clonotypes between healthy human individuals. The assay was immunoSEQ multiplex PCR, and TCRdb's table has in-frame clones only and misses some. Altogether millions of clones are present, 85% to 95% being singletons, with the ten largest covering about 0.13%. The sequencing sample was made of naive CD4+ T cells sorted from blood. These receptors were obtained from a man aged 18 to 35 in good health. Both conserved end residues are part of each CDR3. Fields, in order: J gene, V gene, CDR3 protein.

j_call: TRBJ1-1
v_call: TRBV9
cdr3_aa: CASSVQGTPLNTEAFF

j_call: TRBJ2-2
v_call: TRBV2
cdr3_aa: CASRAGLAGGNTGELFF

j_call: TRBJ2-7
v_call: TRBV2
cdr3_aa: CASKGRSPSGSPYEQYF

j_call: TRBJ2-3
v_call: TRBV6-1
cdr3_aa: CASNDGTFTDTQYF

j_call: TRBJ2-2
v_call: TRBV11-2
cdr3_aa: CASSFAGGNTGELFF

j_call: TRBJ1-5
v_call: TRBV28
cdr3_aa: CASSPRTGGQPYSNQPQHF

j_call: TRBJ2-5
v_call: TRBV5-1
cdr3_aa: CASSLRGEETQYF

j_call: TRBJ1-6
v_call: TRBV4-1
cdr3_aa: CASSQDLASSPLHF

j_call: TRBJ1-5
v_call: TRBV2
cdr3_aa: CASSQGRDQPQHF

j_call: TRBJ1-4
v_call: TRBV5-1
cdr3_aa: CASSDPRDSETNEKLFF

j_call: TRBJ1-1
v_call: TRBV28
cdr3_aa: CASSSYDRGRENTEAFF

j_call: TRBJ2-1
v_call: TRBV10-3
cdr3_aa: CAISDPSGRTNEQFF

j_call: TRBJ1-6
v_call: TRBV29-1
cdr3_aa: CSVGQGLGSPLHF

j_call: TRBJ1-1
v_call: TRBV7-9
cdr3_aa: CASSLATMNTEAFF

j_call: TRBJ1-2
v_call: TRBV4-1
cdr3_aa: CASSQRSLSGQGYGYTF

j_call: TRBJ2-7
v_call: TRBV19
cdr3_aa: CASSIDQPGLAGSEQYF

j_call: TRBJ2-7
v_call: TRBV28
cdr3_aa: CASEDSPYEQYF

j_call: TRBJ1-1
v_call: TRBV30
cdr3_aa: CAWSESTEAFF

j_call: TRBJ1-1
v_call: TRBV6-5
cdr3_aa: CASSYSYRGATEAFF

j_call: TRBJ1-2
v_call: TRBV7-8
cdr3_aa: CASSPRTGQSYTF

j_call: TRBJ1-4
v_call: TRBV5-1
cdr3_aa: CASSSQGPNEKLFF

j_call: TRBJ2-3
v_call: TRBV5-1
cdr3_aa: CASSRPILGGGTDTQYF

j_call: TRBJ2-7
v_call: TRBV29-1
cdr3_aa: CSVEEAGDEQYF

j_call: TRBJ2-5
v_call: TRBV7-9
cdr3_aa: CASSFPPRRETQYF

j_call: TRBJ2-5
v_call: TRBV30
cdr3_aa: CAWSQGLAALGETQYF

j_call: TRBJ1-6
v_call: TRBV28
cdr3_aa: CASSLTDRLNSPLHF

j_call: TRBJ1-1
v_call: TRBV4-3
cdr3_aa: CASSGGMNTEAFF